The rows below give T cell receptor beta chains drawn from one sample of a study of molecular identifiers for immune sequencing clone quantification. In TCRdb, the PCR reads were re-called with MiXCR into one record per CDR3 protein. The table includes about 320,000 distinct CDR3 sequences, roughly 24% detected once. Material: naive CD8+ T cells from blood, with Jurkat cell RNA spiked in. The source is a human donor in good health. Some libraries in this study had Jurkat cell RNA spiked in. Both conserved end residues are part of each CDR3. Each record gives: V gene, D gene, clone size, J gene, CDR3 protein, CDR3 DNA. D genes are given only for firm matches. A clone size is listed for some rows: how often the clone was seen (once, few, many), or a class if it is expanded.

>TRBV5-3|-|-|TRBJ2-7
CASSLNGRATYGQYF
TGTGCCAGCAGCTTGAATGGCAGGGCAACCTACGGGCAGTACTTC
>TRBV6-5|-|-|TRBJ2-5
CASNSEAETQYF
TGTGCCAGCAATTCAGAAGCAGAGACCCAGTACTTC
>TRBV4-3|-|many|TRBJ2-3
CASSQEVQGVADTQYF
TGCGCCAGCAGCCAAGAAGTCCAGGGTGTAGCAGATACGCAGTATTTT
>TRBV11-2|-|-|TRBJ1-1
CASSLDMAGETEAFF
TGTGCCAGCAGCTTAGATATGGCAGGGGAGACTGAAGCTTTCTTT
>TRBV7-3|-|-|TRBJ2-6
CASSAIGPGANVLTF
TGTGCCAGCAGCGCCATCGGGCCCGGGGCCAACGTCCTGACTTTC
>TRBV4-3|-|-|TRBJ2-6
CASSQGPGESGANVLTF
TGCGCCAGCAGCCAAGGGCCGGGAGAGAGTGGGGCCAACGTCCTGACTTTC
>TRBV20-1|TRBD2|many|TRBJ2-5
CSASQRDHLYQETQYF
TGCAGTGCTAGTCAGCGGGATCACCTGTACCAAGAGACCCAGTACTTC
>TRBV7-9|TRBD2|few|TRBJ2-1
CASSLFGSGSGHNEQFF
TGTGCCAGCAGCTTATTTGGTAGCGGGAGCGGGCACAATGAGCAGTTCTTC
>TRBV29-1|-|few|TRBJ1-2
CSVKETGATNYGYTF
TGCAGCGTGAAGGAAACAGGAGCAACTAACTATGGCTACACCTTC
>TRBV20-1|TRBD1|many|TRBJ1-6
CSATDRDSYNSPLHF
TGCAGTGCTACCGACAGGGATTCTTATAATTCACCCCTCCACTTT
>TRBV5-1|-|many|TRBJ2-7
CASSPAGRGLYEQYF
TGCGCCAGCAGCCCGGCGGGGAGGGGGCTCTACGAGCAGTACTTC
>TRBV6-5|TRBD1|many|TRBJ2-7
CASSYRGLTYEQYF
TGTGCCAGCAGTTACAGGGGGCTAACCTACGAGCAGTACTTC
>TRBV28|-|-|TRBJ2-1
CASTKSGTWGHNEQFF
TGTGCCAGCACCAAATCCGGGACTTGGGGCCACAATGAGCAGTTCTTC
>TRBV28|-|few|TRBJ2-1
CASSLSGDMLNEQFF
TGTGCCAGCAGTTTATCAGGGGACATGCTCAATGAGCAGTTCTTC
>TRBV6-2/TRBV6-3|-|few|TRBJ2-6
CASSSLTLSGANVLTF
TGTGCCAGCAGTTCCCTGACTCTCTCTGGGGCCAACGTCCTGACTTTC
>TRBV29-1|TRBD1|-|TRBJ2-2
CSVGGTGGITGELFF
TGCAGCGTTGGAGGGACAGGGGGTATCACCGGGGAGCTGTTTTTT
>TRBV5-1|-|many|TRBJ1-1
CASSLALGDFEAFF
TGCGCCAGCAGCTTGGCCTTGGGGGACTTTGAAGCTTTCTTT
>TRBV9|TRBD1|-|TRBJ1-1
CASSRQGARTEALF
TGTGCCAGCAGCAGACAGGGGGCGCGGACTGAAGCTCTCTTT
>TRBV24-1|TRBD2|-|TRBJ2-5
CATSDSRGRAPTWTQYF
TGTGCCACCAGTGATTCCCGCGGGAGGGCCCCCACGTGGACCCAGTACTTC
>TRBV4-1|-|-|TRBJ1-5
CASSQSGGGGQPQHF
TGCGCCAGCAGCCAATCTGGGGGGGGTGGCCAGCCCCAGCATTTT
>TRBV7-3|TRBD2|few|TRBJ2-1
CASSLNTGGTYEQFF
TGTGCCAGCAGCTTAAATACGGGAGGTACCTATGAGCAGTTCTTC
>TRBV2|TRBD1|few|TRBJ1-1
CASPNPRGTEAFF
TGTGCCAGCCCAAATCCCAGGGGGACTGAAGCTTTCTTT
>TRBV27|-|-|TRBJ2-7
CASSSSSQYYEQYF
TGTGCCAGCAGTTCCTCCTCCCAATACTACGAGCAGTACTTC
>TRBV20-1|TRBD2|-|TRBJ2-3
CSARAWASGSGADTQYF
TGCAGTGCTAGAGCGTGGGCTAGCGGGAGTGGTGCAGATACGCAGTATTTT
>TRBV27|-|many|TRBJ2-3
CASSSRQSTDTQYF
TGTGCCAGCAGTTCCCGACAGTCCACAGATACGCAGTATTTT
>TRBV7-9|-|-|TRBJ2-1
CASSLPAAGEQFF
TGTGCCAGCAGCTTACCTGCTGCCGGTGAGCAGTTCTTC
>TRBV7-2|-|-|TRBJ1-2
CASSFMTVAETF
TGTGCCAGCAGCTTCATGACTGTTGCGGAAACCTTC